This T cell receptor (beta chain) originates from a study of technical replicates of blood from a handful of donors. Trimming stripped 0 bases from V and 3 bases from J, with 7 bases between. Germline CDR1 is MNHEY and CDR2 is SVGAGI. This CDR3 contains 14 residues. TCRdb keeps only in-frame clones here, not all; method: immunoSEQ multiplex PCR. The repertoire holds some 74,000 clones, with roughly 95% as singletons. The sample consisted of T cells isolated from PBMCs. V is TRBV6-5 and J is TRBJ2-3; tentative D call: TRBD2 (6 bases). This TCR was recovered from a human donor in good health. CDR3 in amino acids: CASSYSRETDTQYF. Written as DNA, the CDR3 is TGTGCCAGCAGTTACTCCCGGGAGACAGATACGCAGTATTTT.